Shown below are 31 T cell receptor beta chains from a single sample sequenced in a study of immune characterization of retroperitoneal liposarcoma. TCRdb reprocessed the PCR reads with MiXCR, giving one entry per CDR3 protein. The repertoire holds some 4,300 distinct CDR3 sequences, with 30% to 45% as singletons. What was sequenced was tumor tissue. These receptors were collected from a male donor with retroperitoneal liposarcoma.

In this sample, this clonotype is medium-sized. This chain links TRBV24-1 with TRBJ2-2; TRBD2 might be the D (5 bases). The CDR3 covers 14 residues. V was clipped by 5 bases and J by 4 bases, with 10 bases between them. Germline CDR1 and CDR2: KGHDR and SFDVKD. The CDR3 spells CATSVLGSTGELFF. The CDR3 nucleotides are TGTGCCACCAGTGTTCTAGGGAGCACCGGGGAGCTGTTTTTT.

The chain couples TRBV6-6 to TRBJ2-3, with D tentatively TRBD2 (7 bases). The V end was cut by 9 bases, the J end by 6 bases, with 22 bases between. The CDR3 is made up of 15 amino acids. Germline V gene data show CDR1 as MNHNY and CDR2 as SVGAGI (reference sequence). CDR3: CASQKGAGAPDTQYF. In DNA form, the CDR3 reads TGTGCCAGTCAAAAAGGGGCGGGGGCCCCCGATACGCAGTATTTT.

The chain has TRBV6-1 and TRBJ1-1; a weak D match, TRBD1 (6 bases). The CDR3 runs to 15 residues. V lost 6 bases and J lost 0, with 14 bases in between. From germline, CDR1 is MNHNS and CDR2 SASEGT. CDR3 region: CASRQKGGMNTEAFF. The CDR3 DNA reads as TGTGCCAGCAGACAAAAGGGGGGGATGAACACTGAAGCTTTCTTT.

The CDR3 sequence is CASSLLGQGAREQFF. In DNA, the CDR3 is TGTGCCAGCAGCTTGTTAGGCCAGGGGGCGAGGGAGCAGTTCTTC. The chain joins TRBV11-2 to TRBJ2-1, with 8 bases lining up with TRBD1. CDR1 is SGHAT and CDR2 is FQNNGV in the germline V gene. J gave up 10 bases and V 3 bases, and 11 bases lay outside the gene matches. The CDR3 is 15 amino acids.

This clonotype has more than one count but fewer than ten. The chain recombines TRBV7-8 with TRBJ2-5; 9 bases agree with TRBD2. This CDR3 is 16 amino acids long. The J segment lost 2 bases and the V segment lost 1 base, leaving 5 bases of the junction unmatched. CDR1 and CDR2 from the germline V gene are SGHVS and FQNEAQ. In DNA, the CDR3 is TGTGCCAGCAGCTTAGAGCTAGCGGGATTACAAGAGACCCAGTACTTC. The encoded protein is CASSLELAGLQETQYF.

Details on this clonotype: The junction departs from germline at one end; a sequencing error may be responsible. This chain connects TRBV7-2 to TRBJ1-1; D might be TRBD1 (6 bases). CDR1 and CDR2 (germline): SGHTA, FQGNSA. This CDR3 contains 15 residues. The CDR3 DNA reads as TGTGTCAGCAGCTTACGTCCGGGGGCGAGCACTGAAGCTTTCTTT. Its translation: CVSSLRPGASTEAFF.

This chain links TRBV7-7 with TRBJ2-3; D unresolved. CDR1 and CDR2 (germline): SSHAT, FNYEAQ (reference sequence). Trimming cost V 5 bases and J 0 bases, with 9 bases left between them. This CDR3 region has 14 residues. CDR3 sequence reads: CASSPGPSTDTQYF. The CDR3 DNA reads TGTGCCAGCAGCCCCGGACCTAGCACAGATACGCAGTATTTT.

This clonotype rates as medium-sized. The chain combines TRBV6-1 with TRBJ2-1, with D tentatively TRBD2 (5 bases). Trimming removed 6 bases at V and 10 bases at J, with 34 bases between. Germline loops: CDR1 MNHNS, CDR2 SASEGT. The CDR3 length is 19 residues. The DNA for the CDR3 is TGTGCCAGCAGCCGAGGGTCCACCCAGCGGTCGTCTACTCGCCCCGAGCAGTTCTTC. Its translation: CASSRGSTQRSSTRPEQFF.

This clonotype was counted ten times or more. V usage is TRBV6-1 and J usage is TRBJ2-1; D perhaps matches TRBD1 (7 bases). TRBJ2-7 explains the end of the DNA better; the J call may be wrong. Per germline, CDR1 MNHNS and CDR2 SASEGT. The CDR3 extends over 18 amino acids. CDR3 bases: TGTGCCAGCAGTCAGTCTGGACAGGCCTTGGGGAGGAGGTACGAGCAGTACTTC. Its protein product is CASSQSGQALGRRYEQYF.

There are many counts of this clonotype. The chain couples TRBV5-4 to TRBJ2-1, with 8 positions matching TRBD1. Germline values: CDR1 SGHNT, CDR2 YYREEE (reference sequence). CDR3 size: 15 residues. The V gene end was trimmed by 0 bases and the J gene end by 10 bases; junction bases not matched to a gene: 9. Written as DNA, the CDR3 is TGTGCCAGCAGCTTGGGCGGGACAGGTTCATACGAGCAGTTCTTC. It encodes CASSLGGTGSYEQFF.

By share, this clonotype ranks as medium-sized. V and J are TRBV25-1 and TRBJ2-1; 9 bases map to TRBD2. V shed 2 bases and J 7 bases; nucleotides not matched to a gene: 18. This CDR3 is built from 19 residues. Looked up from germline, CDR1 is MGHDK and CDR2 is SYGVNS. The CDR3 DNA reads TGTGCCAGCAGTGAAGGTGGTAGCGGGAGTTCGACCCGCTGGAATGAGCAGTTCTTC. This translates into CASSEGGSGSSTRWNEQFF.

The chain carries TRBV7-2 and TRBJ2-1, with D unclear. V lost 4 bases and J 7 bases, leaving 17 bases between the germline ends. This CDR3 comprises 15 residues. The germline gives CDR1 SGHTA, CDR2 FQGNSA. In DNA form, the CDR3 reads TGTGCCAGCAGCTCCGTAAGAGACCAAGGGAATGAGCAGTTCTTC. This translates into CASSSVRDQGNEQFF.

V usage is TRBV7-2 and J usage is TRBJ2-2; D is perhaps TRBD1 or TRBD2 (6 bases each). Trimming pared 5 bases from V and 3 bases from J, leaving 13 bases between. This CDR3 region has 15 residues. CDR1 is SGHTA and CDR2 is FQGNSA in the germline V gene. The DNA of the CDR3 is TGTGCCAGCAGCCCGACTAGGGGGGACACCGGGGAGCTGTTTTTT. Protein product: CASSPTRGDTGELFF.

This clonotype is categorized as medium-sized (0.01 to 0.1%). V gene TRBV27 combines with J gene TRBJ2-1; D remains ambiguous. The CDR3 has 13 residues. CDR1 MNHEY and CDR2 SMNVEV come from the germline V gene (reference sequence). V shed 5 bases and J shed 10 bases, with 15 bases lying between them. The CDR3 nucleotides read TGTGCCAGCAGTCCATACCTCTCGGCCGAGCAGTTCTTC. Translated, it gives CASSPYLSAEQFF.

This clonotype appeared many times. V and J are TRBV6-1 and TRBJ2-1; 11 bases map to TRBD2. This CDR3 spans 17 amino acids. The V gene end was trimmed by 6 bases and the J gene end by 0 bases; junction bases not matched to a gene: 7. CDR1 and CDR2 (germline): MNHNS, SASEGT. The CDR3: CASRTGLADSSYNEQFF. The CDR3 DNA follows: TGTGCCAGCAGAACGGGACTAGCGGATAGCTCCTACAATGAGCAGTTCTTC.

The table lists this clonotype with many counts. The chain couples TRBV12-3 or TRBV12-4 to TRBJ2-3; 10 positions agree with TRBD2. V lost 11 bases and J lost 2; bases outside the gene matches: 7. The CDR3 contains 14 residues. This CDR3 is CASSSGRLTDTQYF. The CDR3 DNA follows: TGTGCCTCCTCTAGCGGGAGACTCACAGATACGCAGTATTTT.

This chain connects TRBV6-1 to TRBJ1-2; D is unresolved. The germline V gene encodes CDR1 MNHNS and CDR2 SASEGT. CDR3 length: 12 amino acids. V was cut by 7 bases and J by 2 bases, with 8 bases left in between. This CDR3 reads CASMTGNYGYTF. As DNA, the CDR3 is TGTGCCAGCATGACGGGGAACTATGGCTACACCTTC.

This clonotype came up many times. V is TRBV7-8 and J is TRBJ2-3; 16 bases fit TRBD2. Germline V lookup: CDR1 SGHVS, CDR2 FQNEAQ. CDR3 length: 17 amino acids. J lost 3 bases, V lost 4 bases, and 4 bases had no gene match. The CDR3 loop is CASSSGLAGGRTDTQYF. The CDR3, as DNA: TGTGCCAGCAGCTCGGGACTAGCGGGGGGGCGGACAGATACGCAGTATTTT.

This rearrangement joins TRBV6-1 to TRBJ1-5; maybe TRBD1 (6 bases). This CDR3 region has 20 residues. Trimming left V 6 bases short and J 0 bases short, with 27 bases between. Germline V CDR1 and CDR2: MNHNS, SASEGT. CDR3 protein: CASRAVALTGTLSSNQPQHF. CDR3 nucleotides: TGTGCCAGCAGAGCTGTGGCGCTGACAGGTACCCTTAGTAGCAATCAGCCCCAGCATTTT.

On this clonotype itself: A read error may be the cause here, since a much bigger clone is one base away. The chain joins TRBV5-3 to TRBJ1-5; 8 nucleotides agree with TRBD1. TRBV5-3 falls under the ORF class, with uncertain function. This CDR3 region has 16 residues. CDR3 sequence reads: CASSPQGAWSNQPQNF. The CDR3 DNA sequence: TGTGCCAGCAGCCCCCAGGGGGCCTGGAGCAATCAGCCCCAGAATTTT.

This clonotype was counted only a few times. The chain employs TRBV6-1 and TRBJ2-1; TRBD1 matches 9 bases. The CDR3 is made up of 16 amino acids. J was trimmed by 10 bases and V by 6 bases; bases with no gene match: 16. Germline assignment: CDR1 MNHNS and CDR2 SASEGT. In nucleotides, the CDR3 is TGTGCCAGCAGGAGGGGGACAGGGCCGTCTCAATTCGAGCAGTTCTTC. This sequence encodes CASRRGTGPSQFEQFF.

This clonotype has ten or more counts. The gene calls are TRBV5-4 and TRBJ2-1, with no clear D. The CDR3 totals 15 residues. Germline V CDR1 and CDR2: SGHNT, YYREEE (reference sequence). V lost 2 bases to trimming and J lost 0 bases, with 9 bases between them. In DNA form, the CDR3 reads TGTGCCAGCAGCTTCGACTCGAGCTCCTACAATGAGCAGTTCTTC. As protein: CASSFDSSSYNEQFF.

By share of the sample, this clonotype is medium-sized. CDR3 nucleotides: TGCGCCAGCAGCCAAGAAATAACAGGGGGGTCTAGGGGCGAGCAGTACTTC. This sequence encodes CASSQEITGGSRGEQYF. The V call is TRBV4-1, the J call TRBJ2-7; 8 bases map to TRBD1. The ends lost 0 bases at V and 6 bases at J; junction bases unmatched: 13. Germline V gives CDR1 MGHRA, CDR2 YSYEKL. CDR3 length: 17 amino acids.

This clonotype was counted at least ten times. This rearrangement joins TRBV19 to TRBJ1-2; 7 bases are a match to TRBD1. Germline V gene sequence: CDR1 LNHDA, CDR2 SQIVND (reference sequence). This CDR3 has 15 amino acids. Losses at the gene ends were 3 bases for V and 3 bases for J; bases not matched to a gene: 7. The CDR3 reads CASSIGQEDDYGYTF. In nucleotides, the CDR3 is TGTGCCAGTAGTATTGGACAGGAGGACGACTATGGCTACACCTTC.

The genes are TRBV20-1 and TRBJ2-5, with a weak D call TRBD1 (6 bases). V lost 8 bases to trimming and J lost 1 base, with 20 bases between them. The CDR3 spans 15 residues. Germline V gene data show CDR1 as DFQATT and CDR2 as SNEGSKA (reference sequence). The CDR3 DNA is TGCAGTATAATGCCGGCCCAGGGGACCCAAGAGACCCAGTACTTC. Encoded protein: CSIMPAQGTQETQYF.

The chain uses TRBV12-3 or TRBV12-4 and TRBJ1-4; D might be TRBD1 (6 bases). Trimming left V 5 bases short and J 8 bases short, with 15 bases between. The CDR3 has 14 residues. CDR3 nucleotide sequence: TGTGCCAGCAGTCAACAGGGTTCGGGGGAAAAACTGTTTTTT. It yields the protein CASSQQGSGEKLFF.

The rearrangement uses TRBV11-3 and TRBJ2-5; D unresolved. TRBJ2-1 matches the DNA end more closely, so the J call is doubtful. This CDR3 region has 14 residues. CDR1 is SGHNT and CDR2 is YENEEA in the germline V gene. CDR3: CASSLAPPRNEQFF. As DNA, the CDR3 is TGTGCCAGCAGCTTAGCCCCTCCGAGGAATGAGCAGTTCTTC.

This clonotype was recorded at least ten times. The chain has TRBV12-3 or TRBV12-4 and TRBJ2-5; D tentatively fits TRBD1 or TRBD2 (5 bases each). Judging by the DNA end, TRBJ2-7 fits better; the J call may be wrong. CDR3 length: 15 residues. CDR3 in DNA: TGTGCCAGCAGGCACGAGGGGTCCCCTCCCTACGAGCAGTACTTC. Residues: CASRHEGSPPYEQYF.

The chain uses TRBV11-1 and TRBJ2-1; 13 bases are shared with TRBD2. Unmatched junction bases numbered 4, after V lost 5 bases and J lost 6 bases. This CDR3 spans 15 amino acids. Germline V gene data show CDR1 as SGHAT and CDR2 as FQDESV (reference sequence). The CDR3 nucleotides read TGTGCCAGCAGCACCGGGACTAGCGGGATCAATGAGCAGTTCTTC. Translated: CASSTGTSGINEQFF.

This clonotype was recorded once. The gene calls are TRBV5-1 and TRBJ2-1, with 8 bases that match TRBD1. From germline, CDR1 is SGHRS and CDR2 YFSETQ. This CDR3 is 15 amino acids long. Trimming took 2 bases from V and 2 from J; bases not matched to a gene: 3. DNA for the CDR3: TGCGCCAGCAGCTTTCAGGGGGCGGCCTACAATGAGCAGTTCTTC. This codes for CASSFQGAAYNEQFF.

This clonotype showed up just a few times. The rearrangement links TRBV10-2 to TRBJ2-3; D call uncertain. This CDR3 comprises 14 residues. Trimming shortened V by 3 bases and J by 1 base, and 8 bases separated the two germline ends. The germline gives CDR1 WSHSY, CDR2 SAAADI. CDR3 sequence (DNA): TGCGCCAGCAGTGACCCGATACGCACAGATACGCAGTATTTT. This translates into CASSDPIRTDTQYF.